The rows below give T cell receptor beta chains drawn from one sample of a study of shared clonotypes between healthy human individuals. Sequencing used immunoSEQ multiplex PCR; TCRdb keeps in-frame clones, though not all of them. Of under 700,000 clones in the sample, around 96% are singletons; the top ten hold over 0.1%. Sequencing was done on a sample of naive CD8+ T cells sorted from blood. These receptor sequences come from a woman younger than 45 in good health. CDR3s include the opening cysteine and the closing phenylalanine or tryptophan. The D gene is left open where the match is weak. Clone size is given for some rows only: seen once, a few or many times, or a class if the clone is expanded.

V	J	size	D	DNA	CDR3
TRBV27	TRBJ1-2	-	-	TGTGCCAGTACCAGTTTACAGGGACGGAATGGCTACACCTTC	CASTSLQGRNGYTF
TRBV29-1	TRBJ1-4	-	-	TGCAGCGTTGCAGGGGAAGATGAAAAACTGTTTTTT	CSVAGEDEKLFF
TRBV7-9	TRBJ2-1	-	TRBD1	TGTGCCAGCAGCTTGTGGGACAGGGAAGAACGGGGTGAGCAGTTCTTC	CASSLWDREERGEQFF
TRBV19	TRBJ1-5	-	-	TGTGCCACGACGGGACGCAATCAGCCCCAGCATTTT	CATTGRNQPQHF
TRBV28	TRBJ1-1	-	-	TGTGCCAGCAGTTTGGGTAGGGGGACTGAAGCTTTCTTT	CASSLGRGTEAFF
TRBV10-3	TRBJ1-1	-	-	TGTGCCATCAGTGAGTCAACGGTACGTTATGGATCAAGGAACACTGAAGCTTTCTTT	CAISESTVRYGSRNTEAFF
TRBV4-1	TRBJ2-6	-	-	TGCGCCAGCAGCGCCTGGACACGAGCACTCTCTGGGGCCAACGTCCTGACTTTC	CASSAWTRALSGANVLTF
TRBV7-2	TRBJ2-3	-	TRBD2	TGTGCCAGCAGCTTGCCCGAGGGCGGGAGTGTGACAGATACGCAGTATTTT	CASSLPEGGSVTDTQYF
TRBV2	TRBJ2-2	-	-	TGTGCCAGCGGAGGGACAGCCCCTGGGGGGGAGCTGTTTTTT	CASGGTAPGGELFF
TRBV7-2	TRBJ1-1	-	-	TGTGCCAGCAGCCCAACCCCAACCCTCGGGACGGCTCACACTGAAGCTTTCTTT	CASSPTPTLGTAHTEAFF
TRBV7-9	TRBJ2-3	-	-	TGTGCCAGCAGCTCGGTACTCGGGGGAGGCACAGATACGCAGTATTTT	CASSSVLGGGTDTQYF
TRBV6-5	TRBJ2-4	-	-	TGTGCCAGCAGTGAAGGGGAGGCCGGGCGGAAGTACTTC	CASSEGEAGRKYF
TRBV5-4	TRBJ2-7	-	-	TGTGCCAGCAGCTTCCCGAACATCCACGAGCAGTACTTC	CASSFPNIHEQYF
TRBV9	TRBJ2-1	-	-	TGTGCCAGCAGCGCCGGAGGGGGGTTCTACAATGAGCAGTTCTTC	CASSAGGGFYNEQFF
TRBV5-6	TRBJ2-7	-	TRBD1	TGTGCCAGCAGCTTTGGGACAGGGTCCTACGAGCAGTACTTC	CASSFGTGSYEQYF
TRBV19	TRBJ1-5	-	-	TGTGCCAGTAGTATCGTAGGTAGCAATCAGCCCCAGCATTTT	CASSIVGSNQPQHF
TRBV19	TRBJ2-5	once	TRBD2	TGTGCCAGTAGTAGAGGACTAGCGGACGCTCAAGAGACCCAGTACTTC	CASSRGLADAQETQYF
TRBV13	TRBJ1-2	-	-	TGTGCCAGCAGCTTAGTGAGAGGAGACTATGGCTACACCTTC	CASSLVRGDYGYTF
TRBV29-1	TRBJ1-2	-	TRBD1	TGCAGCGCGAAGGGGGCCCAGGGGGCAATCGGTGGCTACACCTTC	CSAKGAQGAIGGYTF
TRBV13	TRBJ1-5	-	-	TGTGCCAGCAGCTTTGGGCAGGGCGGTTATCAGCCCCAGCATTTT	CASSFGQGGYQPQHF
TRBV19	TRBJ2-2	-	TRBD2	TGTGCCAGTAGCTTACTAGCGGGAGGACACACCGGGGAGCTGTTTTTT	CASSLLAGGHTGELFF
TRBV4-1	TRBJ2-7	-	-	TGCGCCAGCAGCCAAGGGGACTCCATTGGGGAGCAGTACTTC	CASSQGDSIGEQYF
TRBV10-3	TRBJ1-2	-	TRBD1	TGTGCCATCAAAGAGGGACAGGGACTGGATGGCTACACCTTC	CAIKEGQGLDGYTF
TRBV7-3	TRBJ2-5	-	-	TGTGCCAGCAGCTCCACCGGGCGGGAGACCCAGTACTTC	CASSSTGRETQYF
TRBV28	TRBJ2-5	once	-	TGTGCCAGCAGTTTACTAGCTAAAGAGACCCAGTACTTC	CASSLLAKETQYF
TRBV9	TRBJ2-2	-	-	TGTGCCAGCAGCGTAGGTCATCGGCGGGGGAACACCGGGGAGCTGTTTTTT	CASSVGHRRGNTGELFF